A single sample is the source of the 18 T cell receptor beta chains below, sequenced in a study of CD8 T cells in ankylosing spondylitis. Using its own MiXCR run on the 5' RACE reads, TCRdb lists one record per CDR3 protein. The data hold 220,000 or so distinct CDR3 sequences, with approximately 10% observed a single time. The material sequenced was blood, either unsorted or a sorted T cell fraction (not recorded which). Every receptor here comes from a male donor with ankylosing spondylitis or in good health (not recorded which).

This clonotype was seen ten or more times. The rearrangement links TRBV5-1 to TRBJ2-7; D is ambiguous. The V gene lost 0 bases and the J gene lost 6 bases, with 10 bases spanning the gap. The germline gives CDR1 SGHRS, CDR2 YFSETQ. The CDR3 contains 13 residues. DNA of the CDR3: TGCGCCAGCAGCTTGGCCCTCGAATCCGAGCAGTACTTC. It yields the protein CASSLALESEQYF.

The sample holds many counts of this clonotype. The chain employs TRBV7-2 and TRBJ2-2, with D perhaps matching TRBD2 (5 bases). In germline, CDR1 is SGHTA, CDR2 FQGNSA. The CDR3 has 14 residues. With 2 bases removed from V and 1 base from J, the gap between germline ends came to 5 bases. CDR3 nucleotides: TGTGCCAGCAGCTTACGGGGGAACACCGGGGAGCTGTTTTTT. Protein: CASSLRGNTGELFF. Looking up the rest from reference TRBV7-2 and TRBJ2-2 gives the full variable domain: GAGVSQSPSNKVTEKGKDVELRCDPISGHTALYWYRQSLGQGLEFLIYFQGNSAPDKSGLPSDRFSAERTGGSVSTLTIQRTQQEDSAVYLCASSLRGNTGELFFGEGSRLTVL.

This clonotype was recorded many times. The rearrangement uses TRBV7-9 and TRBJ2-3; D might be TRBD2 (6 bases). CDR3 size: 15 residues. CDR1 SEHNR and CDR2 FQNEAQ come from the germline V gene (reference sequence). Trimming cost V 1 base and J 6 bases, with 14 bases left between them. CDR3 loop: CASSLGSNGGDTQYF. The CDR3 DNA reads TGTGCCAGCAGCTTAGGCTCTAACGGAGGGGATACGCAGTATTTT.

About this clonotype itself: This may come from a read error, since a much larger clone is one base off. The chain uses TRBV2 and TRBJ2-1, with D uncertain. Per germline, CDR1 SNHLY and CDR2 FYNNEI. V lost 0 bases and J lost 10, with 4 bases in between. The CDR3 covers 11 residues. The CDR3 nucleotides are TGTGCCAGCAGTGAAGCGGGGGAGCAGTTCTTC. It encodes CASSEAGEQFF.

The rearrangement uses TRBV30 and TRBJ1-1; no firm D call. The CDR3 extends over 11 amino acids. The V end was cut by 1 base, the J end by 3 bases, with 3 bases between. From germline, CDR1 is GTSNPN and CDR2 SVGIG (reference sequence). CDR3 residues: CAWSGYTEAFF. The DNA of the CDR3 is TGTGCCTGGAGTGGGTACACTGAAGCTTTCTTT.

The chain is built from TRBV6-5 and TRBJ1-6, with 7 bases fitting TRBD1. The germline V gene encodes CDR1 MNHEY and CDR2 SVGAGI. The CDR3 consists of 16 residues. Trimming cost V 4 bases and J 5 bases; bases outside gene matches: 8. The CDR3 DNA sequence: TGTGCCAGCAGTTTTACCGGGACAGAGGATAATTCACCCCTCCACTTT. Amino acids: CASSFTGTEDNSPLHF.

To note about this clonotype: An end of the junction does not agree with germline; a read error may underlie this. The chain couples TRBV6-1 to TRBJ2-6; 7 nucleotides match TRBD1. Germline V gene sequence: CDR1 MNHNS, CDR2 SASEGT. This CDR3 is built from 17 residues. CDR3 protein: CASSERGQNSGANVLPF. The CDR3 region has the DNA TGTGCCAGCAGTGAAAGGGGGCAGAACTCTGGGGCCAACGTCCTGCCTTTC.

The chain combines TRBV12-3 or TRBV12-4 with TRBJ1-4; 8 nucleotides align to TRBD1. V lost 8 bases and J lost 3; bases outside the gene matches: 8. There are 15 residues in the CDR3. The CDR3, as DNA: TGTGCCAGCCGGACAGGGCCCTCCTCTAATGAAAAACTGTTTTTT. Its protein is CASRTGPSSNEKLFF.

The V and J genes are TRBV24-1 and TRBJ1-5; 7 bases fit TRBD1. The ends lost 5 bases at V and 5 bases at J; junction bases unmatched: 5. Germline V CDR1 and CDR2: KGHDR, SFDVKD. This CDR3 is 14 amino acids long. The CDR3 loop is CATSGTGDYQPQHF. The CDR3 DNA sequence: TGTGCCACCAGTGGAACAGGGGACTATCAGCCCCAGCATTTT.

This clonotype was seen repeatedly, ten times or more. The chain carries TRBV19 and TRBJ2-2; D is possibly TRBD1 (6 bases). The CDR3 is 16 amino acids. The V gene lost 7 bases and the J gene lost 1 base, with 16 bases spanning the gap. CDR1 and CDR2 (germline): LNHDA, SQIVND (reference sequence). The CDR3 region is CASKLNRDKNTGELFF. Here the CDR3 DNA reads TGTGCCAGTAAACTCAACCGGGACAAGAACACCGGGGAGCTGTTTTTT.

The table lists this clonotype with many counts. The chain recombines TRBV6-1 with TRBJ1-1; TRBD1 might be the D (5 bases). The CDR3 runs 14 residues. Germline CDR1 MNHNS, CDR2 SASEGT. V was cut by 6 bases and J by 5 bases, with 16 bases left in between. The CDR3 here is CASSHGASPTEAFF. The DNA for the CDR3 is TGTGCCAGCAGCCACGGGGCCTCGCCTACTGAAGCTTTCTTT.

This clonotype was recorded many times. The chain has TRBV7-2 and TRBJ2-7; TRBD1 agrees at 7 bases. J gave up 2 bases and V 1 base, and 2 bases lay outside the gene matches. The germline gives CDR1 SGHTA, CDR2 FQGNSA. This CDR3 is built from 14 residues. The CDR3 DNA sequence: TGTGCCAGCAGCTTAGTAGACAGGGCCTACGAGCAGTACTTC. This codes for CASSLVDRAYEQYF.

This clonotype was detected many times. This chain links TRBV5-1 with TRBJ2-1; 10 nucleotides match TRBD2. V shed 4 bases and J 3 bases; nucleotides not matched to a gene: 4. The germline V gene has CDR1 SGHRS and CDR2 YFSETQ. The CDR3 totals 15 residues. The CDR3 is CASSRLAGDYNEQFF. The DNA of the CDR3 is TGCGCCAGCAGCCGTCTAGCGGGAGACTACAATGAGCAGTTCTTC.

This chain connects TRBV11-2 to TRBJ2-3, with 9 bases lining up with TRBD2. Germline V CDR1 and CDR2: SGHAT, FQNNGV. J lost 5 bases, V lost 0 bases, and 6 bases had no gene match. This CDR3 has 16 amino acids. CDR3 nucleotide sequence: TGTGCCAGCAGCTTAGAAGGGCGGGGGGGAATAGATACGCAGTATTTT. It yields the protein CASSLEGRGGIDTQYF.

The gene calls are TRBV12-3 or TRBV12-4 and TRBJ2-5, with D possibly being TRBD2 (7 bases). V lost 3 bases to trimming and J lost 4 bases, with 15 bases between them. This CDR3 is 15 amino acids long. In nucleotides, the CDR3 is TGTGCCAGCAGTTTCTACTCGGGGGGCGGAGAGACCCAGTACTTC. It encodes CASSFYSGGGETQYF.

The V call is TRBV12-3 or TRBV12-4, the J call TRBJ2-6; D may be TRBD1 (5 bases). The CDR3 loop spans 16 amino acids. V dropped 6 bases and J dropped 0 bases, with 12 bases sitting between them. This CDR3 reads CASSRSQASGANVLTF. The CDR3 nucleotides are TGTGCCAGCAGCCGATCACAGGCCTCTGGGGCCAACGTCCTGACTTTC.

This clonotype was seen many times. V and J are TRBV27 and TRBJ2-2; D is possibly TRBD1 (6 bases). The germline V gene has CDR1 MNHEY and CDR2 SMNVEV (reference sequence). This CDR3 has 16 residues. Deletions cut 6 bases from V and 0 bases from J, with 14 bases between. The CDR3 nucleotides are TGTGCCAGCAGCCGTGACAGGACCACGAACACCGGGGAGCTGTTTTTT. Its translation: CASSRDRTTNTGELFF.

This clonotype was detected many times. The CDR3 loop is CASSLLQANQPQHF. The CDR3 DNA reads TGTGCCAGCAGTTTATTACAGGCCAATCAGCCCCAGCATTTT. J is TRBJ1-5 and V is TRBV28; perhaps TRBD1 as D (5 bases). The germline V and J ends were trimmed by 1 base and 3 bases, with 7 bases remaining between them. The CDR3 runs to 14 residues. Germline CDR1 and CDR2: MDHEN and SYDVKM.